The next 31 T cell receptor beta chains were all read from a single sample in a study of CD8 T cells in Susac syndrome. It was with random hexamers that about 0.45 to 1 ug RNA was reverse transcribed. MiXCR, run by TCRdb on the immunoSEQ multiplex PCR reads, gives a single entry per CDR3 protein. Here the sample spans some 140,000 distinct CDR3 sequences, 90% to 95% being singletons. Sequencing used CD8+ T cells from PBMCs. The receptors were sampled from a human donor with multiple sclerosis.

V and J are TRBV4-3 and TRBJ2-2, with D uncertain. The CDR3 is made up of 17 amino acids. The V end was cut by 0 bases, the J end by 3 bases, with 14 bases between. The germline V gene has CDR1 LGHNA and CDR2 YSLEER. The DNA of the CDR3 is TGCGCCAGCAGCCAAGACGAGTCTTCTCTGGACACCGGGGAGCTGTTTTTT. It yields the protein CASSQDESSLDTGELFF.

The genes are TRBV23-1 and TRBJ2-7, with D uncertain. TRBV23-1 is treated as an ORF (open reading frame) with a function not yet certain. The V end lost 5 bases, the J end lost 0 bases, and 11 bases lay between the germline ends. The CDR3 is made up of 14 amino acids. CDR3 sequence reads: CASSCTGDSYEQYF. The CDR3 coding sequence is TGCGCCAGCAGTTGTACCGGAGACTCCTACGAGCAGTACTTC.

The chain couples TRBV7-9 to TRBJ1-2, with D perhaps TRBD1 (5 bases). This CDR3 comprises 17 residues. The V and J ends lost 6 bases and 6 bases respectively, with 26 bases between them. CDR1 is SEHNR and CDR2 is FQNEAQ in the germline V gene (reference sequence). DNA of the CDR3: TGTGCCAGCAGTCAGGGCACACAAGGCCTCGGAACGGATGGCTACACCTTC. It codes for CASSQGTQGLGTDGYTF.

The chain carries TRBV19 and TRBJ1-2; 8 nucleotides match TRBD1. The CDR3 is 13 amino acids. The trim removed 1 base at V and 6 bases at J, leaving 1 base unmatched. Germline V lookup: CDR1 LNHDA, CDR2 SQIVND (reference sequence). The CDR3 nucleotides are TGTGCCAGTAGTATAGGGACAGGGAATGGCTACACCTTC. This translates into CASSIGTGNGYTF. The complete variable domain, with remaining parts taken from reference TRBV19 and TRBJ1-2, reads DGGITQSPKYLFRKEGQNVTLSCEQNLNHDAMYWYRQDPGQGLRLIYYSQIVNDFQKGDIAEGYSVSREKKESFPLTVTSAQKNPTAFYLCASSIGTGNGYTFGSGTRLTVV.

The chain has TRBV18 and TRBJ2-6; possible D gene TRBD1, 5 bases. The V end lost 4 bases, the J end lost 4 bases, and 14 bases lay between the germline ends. The germline CDR1 and CDR2 sequences are KGHSH and LQKENI. The CDR3 is 16 residues long. CDR3 DNA: TGTGCCAGCTCACGTCAGGACACTCCAGGGGCCAACGTCCTGACTTTC. Translation: CASSRQDTPGANVLTF.

V and J are TRBV24-1 and TRBJ2-1, with D possibly matching TRBD2 (5 bases). Looked up from germline, CDR1 is KGHDR and CDR2 is SFDVKD. The CDR3 totals 17 residues. The V end lost 4 bases, the J end lost 4 bases, and 19 bases lay between the germline ends. CDR3 in amino acids: CATSEPAGDSTYNEQFF. In nucleotides, the CDR3 is TGTGCCACCAGTGAGCCTGCGGGCGACTCTACTTACAATGAGCAGTTCTTC.

The gene calls are TRBV10-3 and TRBJ2-3, with D maybe TRBD2 (5 bases). Trimming pared 3 bases from V and 1 base from J, leaving 14 bases between. The CDR3 covers 16 residues. In germline, CDR1 is ENHRY, CDR2 SYGVKD. CDR3 sequence: CAISELGERGTDTQYF. Here the CDR3 DNA reads TGTGCCATCAGTGAATTGGGAGAACGGGGCACAGATACGCAGTATTTT.

V gene TRBV12-3 or TRBV12-4 combines with J gene TRBJ2-2, with D maybe TRBD1 (6 bases). The CDR3 has 13 residues. Trimming shortened V by 8 bases and J by 3 bases, and 10 bases separated the two germline ends. The CDR3 DNA follows: TGTGCCAGCTTAAACAGGGACACCGGGGAGCTGTTTTTT. It specifies CASLNRDTGELFF.

The chain links TRBV7-9 to TRBJ1-2, with 8 bases lining up with TRBD1. The CDR3 spans 15 residues. J lost 8 bases, V lost 2 bases, and 10 bases had no gene match. The germline V gene has CDR1 SEHNR and CDR2 FQNEAQ (reference sequence). The CDR3 loop is CASSLSGGQGEGYTF. CDR3 bases: TGTGCCAGCAGCTTAAGTGGCGGACAGGGCGAGGGCTACACCTTC.

This rearrangement joins TRBV28 to TRBJ1-3, with unresolved D. Germline V gene lookup returns CDR1 MDHEN and CDR2 SYDVKM. This CDR3 contains 17 residues. With 4 bases removed from V and 3 bases from J, the gap between germline ends came to 19 bases. Here the CDR3 DNA reads TGTGCCAGCAGTTCCCCATTGGGGTGGCCGTTTGGAAACACCATATATTTT. Translating gives CASSSPLGWPFGNTIYF.

This clonotype was seen only once. V gene TRBV5-4 combines with J gene TRBJ2-7; possibly TRBD2 for D (6 bases). Trimming cost V 6 bases and J 5 bases, with 18 bases left between them. The CDR3 is 14 amino acids. Looked up from germline, CDR1 is SGHNT and CDR2 is YYREEE (reference sequence). CDR3 amino acids: CASTLDRGRHEQYF. The CDR3 bases are TGTGCCAGCACTTTGGATCGAGGGAGGCACGAGCAGTACTTC. The full variable domain, in which reference TRBV5-4 and TRBJ2-7 provide the parts outside the CDR3, is ETGVTQSPTHLIKTRGQQVTLRCSSQSGHNTVSWYQQALGQGPQFIFQYYREEENGRGNFPPRFSGLQFPNYSSELNVNALELDDSALYLCASTLDRGRHEQYFGPGTRLTVT.

The V call is TRBV5-1, the J call TRBJ2-5, with D tentatively TRBD2 (6 bases). Looked up from germline, CDR1 is SGHRS and CDR2 is YFSETQ. This CDR3 is 15 amino acids long. V lost 4 bases to trimming and J lost 3 bases, with 16 bases between them. CDR3 DNA sequence: TGCGCCAGCAGCGATCCGGGAGAGCTTGAAGAGACCCAGTACTTC. This codes for CASSDPGELEETQYF.

The chain carries TRBV2 and TRBJ2-6; no clear D gene. Germline V CDR1 and CDR2: SNHLY, FYNNEI. The CDR3 sequence is 14 residues long. V lost 3 bases, J lost 4 bases, and 7 bases lay in between. CDR3 in amino acids: CASSDMAGANVLTF. The DNA of the CDR3 is TGTGCCAGCAGTGATATGGCGGGGGCCAACGTCCTGACTTTC.

The rearrangement joins TRBV9 to TRBJ2-1; 7 bases match TRBD1. Unmatched junction bases numbered 9, after V lost 3 bases and J lost 3 bases. CDR1 is SGDLS, CDR2 YYNGEE, per germline. This CDR3 is 16 amino acids long. The CDR3 region has the DNA TGTGCCAGCAGCGCAACCACGACAGGGAACTACAATGAGCAGTTCTTC. This gives the protein CASSATTTGNYNEQFF.

The chain links TRBV4-1 to TRBJ1-3; D uncertain. The CDR3 is 17 residues long. CDR1 and CDR2 (germline): MGHRA, YSYEKL. Deletions cut 0 bases from V and 4 bases from J, with 16 bases between. Here the CDR3 DNA reads TGCGCCAGCAGCCAAGAACTGGGGATATTAGCGGGAAACACCATATATTTT. This gives the protein CASSQELGILAGNTIYF.

DNA of the CDR3: TGTGCCATCAGTGGGACTAGTCGAGATGGCTCCTACAATGAGCAGTTCTTC. Its protein product is CAISGTSRDGSYNEQFF. The chain recombines TRBV10-3 with TRBJ2-1; 7 nucleotides agree with TRBD2. The V segment lost 4 bases and the J segment 0 bases; nucleotides outside the gene matches: 9. This CDR3 comprises 17 residues. In germline, CDR1 is ENHRY, CDR2 SYGVKD.

The V and J genes are TRBV27 and TRBJ2-7; the match to TRBD1 covers 9 bases. Trimming took 4 bases from V and 3 from J; bases not matched to a gene: 7. CDR1 is MNHEY and CDR2 is SMNVEV in the germline V gene (reference sequence). This CDR3 has 15 amino acids. The CDR3: CASSWGTGPYYEQYF. In DNA form, the CDR3 reads TGTGCCAGCAGTTGGGGGACAGGGCCCTACTACGAGCAGTACTTC.

The gene calls are TRBV30 and TRBJ2-1; 7 nucleotides line up with TRBD2. The germline V gene has CDR1 GTSNPN and CDR2 SVGIG (reference sequence). The V and J ends lost 4 bases and 5 bases, in that order; junction bases with no gene match: 20. This CDR3 has 18 residues. For the CDR3, the DNA is TGTGCCTGGACCCAAATTGGATGGGCCCAGCGGGGACACAATGAGCAGTTCTTC. Translating gives CAWTQIGWAQRGHNEQFF.

This clonotype was observed a few times. The V call is TRBV20-1, the J call TRBJ2-5, with D possibly matching TRBD2 (5 bases). CDR3 length: 15 amino acids. The germline gives CDR1 DFQATT, CDR2 SNEGSKA (reference sequence). V gave up 0 bases and J gave up 4 bases, with 15 bases separating them. The CDR3 DNA follows: TGCAGTGCTAGAGAAGCACGGCCAGGAGGAGAGACCCAGTACTTC. It encodes CSAREARPGGETQYF.

This rearrangement joins TRBV27 to TRBJ1-2; a weak D match, TRBD1 (5 bases). Germline V gives CDR1 MNHEY, CDR2 SMNVEV (reference sequence). The CDR3 is 16 amino acids. The ends were cut back, 9 bases at V and 4 bases at J, with 24 bases in the middle. The CDR3 DNA follows: TGTGCCAGTGCCCTCAAACAGGTTCCAATAGCCTATGGCTACACCTTC. The encoded protein is CASALKQVPIAYGYTF.

In this sample, this clonotype turned up once. The chain joins TRBV30 to TRBJ2-7, with 7 bases identical to TRBD2. Germline CDR1 and CDR2: GTSNPN and SVGIG (reference sequence). This CDR3 region has 13 residues. The V segment lost 0 bases and the J segment 5 bases; nucleotides outside the gene matches: 4. Written as DNA, the CDR3 is TGTGCCTGGAGTGTACACGGGGGGAACGAGCAGTACTTC. It specifies CAWSVHGGNEQYF.

The rearrangement uses TRBV4-2 and TRBJ2-7; 7 positions match TRBD2. CDR1 is LGHNA, CDR2 YNFKEQ, per germline. The J segment lost 3 bases and the V segment lost 0 bases, leaving 8 bases of the junction unmatched. The CDR3 length is 16 residues. The CDR3 coding sequence is TGTGCCAGCAGCCAAGAATTTGGCGGGAGTAGCTACGAGCAGTACTTC. Its protein is CASSQEFGGSSYEQYF.

This rearrangement joins TRBV6-5 to TRBJ1-2, with TRBD1 matching 7 bases. Germline V gene data show CDR1 as MNHEY and CDR2 as SVGAGI. With 6 bases clipped from V and 10 bases from J, the junction kept 11 bases outside the gene matches. The CDR3 sequence is 13 residues long. The CDR3 reads CASSLANRGVYTF. The CDR3 coding sequence is TGTGCCAGCAGCCTAGCGAACAGGGGTGTCTACACCTTC.

This clonotype was detected only once. The chain links TRBV9 to TRBJ2-5, with 7 positions matching TRBD2. Germline V gene data show CDR1 as SGDLS and CDR2 as YYNGEE. J was trimmed by 2 bases and V by 1 base; bases with no gene match: 5. This CDR3 is 15 amino acids long. CDR3 sequence: CASSVIPSGQETQYF. CDR3 sequence (DNA): TGTGCCAGCAGCGTAATCCCTAGCGGACAAGAGACCCAGTACTTC.

The rearrangement joins TRBV7-2 to TRBJ2-7; the match to TRBD1 covers 8 bases. The CDR3 is 14 amino acids. J gave up 3 bases and V 3 bases, and 4 bases lay outside the gene matches. Per the germline V gene, CDR1 is SGHTA and CDR2 is FQGNSA. Written as DNA, the CDR3 is TGTGCCAGCAGCTTCGGGACAGGAGTCTACGAGCAGTACTTC. Protein product: CASSFGTGVYEQYF.

The chain employs TRBV4-2 and TRBJ2-7, with 9 nucleotides matching TRBD2. The germline gives CDR1 LGHNA, CDR2 YNFKEQ. Trimming cost V 0 bases and J 1 base; bases outside gene matches: 10. The CDR3 totals 18 residues. The CDR3 protein is CASSQDTVTSGLSYEQYF. Here the CDR3 DNA reads TGTGCCAGCAGCCAAGATACCGTTACTAGCGGGTTATCCTACGAGCAGTACTTC.

This clonotype was detected only a few times. The chain links TRBV20-1 to TRBJ2-7; D is tentatively TRBD1 or TRBD2 (5 bases each). The germline gives CDR1 DFQATT, CDR2 SNEGSKA (reference sequence). The CDR3 has 14 amino acids. Trimming pared 5 bases from V and 2 bases from J, leaving 16 bases between. The CDR3 sequence is CSAAGSSGAYEQYF. As DNA, the CDR3 is TGCAGTGCTGCAGGGAGCTCCGGGGCCTACGAGCAGTACTTC.

This chain joins TRBV4-3 and TRBJ1-2; D not certain. The CDR3 is 14 residues long. Deletions cut 3 bases from V and 8 bases from J, with 16 bases between. CDR1 and CDR2 from the germline V gene are LGHNA and YSLEER. This CDR3 is CASSHDLTAGGYTF. The CDR3 DNA reads TGCGCCAGCAGCCACGACCTAACCGCTGGAGGCTACACCTTC.

The chain links TRBV10-3 to TRBJ1-1; possibly TRBD1 for D (5 bases). Germline V gene sequence: CDR1 ENHRY, CDR2 SYGVKD. Trimming took 0 bases from V and 1 from J, leaving 18 bases between them. The CDR3 extends over 18 amino acids. CDR3 in DNA: TGTGCCATCAGTGAGTCGGGGCAGGGTGAAATGTGGAACACTGAAGCTTTCTTT. Its protein product is CAISESGQGEMWNTEAFF.

The chain carries TRBV27 and TRBJ2-3; 9 bases are a match to TRBD2. The CDR3 loop spans 13 amino acids. Germline values: CDR1 MNHEY, CDR2 SMNVEV (reference sequence). V trimming: 7 bases; J trimming: 9 bases; junction bases outside the gene matches: 8. CDR3 sequence reads: CASTLLAGGTQYF. DNA of the CDR3: TGTGCCAGCACGCTTTTGGCGGGAGGGACGCAGTATTTT.

The V gene is TRBV10-3, the J gene TRBJ1-1; 7 bases map to TRBD1. V trimming: 4 bases; J trimming: 3 bases; junction bases outside the gene matches: 14. The CDR3 has 17 residues. Germline V gene data show CDR1 as ENHRY and CDR2 as SYGVKD. In nucleotides, the CDR3 is TGTGCCATCAGTGCCCGACAGGGAAGTCGCGAGGACACTGAAGCTTTCTTT. Its protein product is CAISARQGSREDTEAFF.